The TCR beta chain under discussion was sequenced for a study of blood T cell repertoires in COVID-19. Germline CDR1 is SGHAT and CDR2 is FQNNGV. V was pared by 5 bases and J by 1 base, with 12 bases of the junction left unmatched. The CDR3 is 18 amino acids. TCRdb's copy holds only in-frame clones and misses some; the assay was immunoSEQ multiplex PCR. Of some 200,000 clones listed, 81% are singletons. The rearrangement uses TRBV11-2 and TRBJ2-1; TRBD2 matches at 9 bases. Sequencing was performed on PBMCs or T cells enriched from blood (not recorded which). The source is a woman between 50 and 59 years old with acute COVID-19. The CDR3 DNA reads TGTGCCAGCAGCGCACTAGCGGGTCTTTCCAAATCCTACAATGAGCAGTTCTTC. Its protein is CASSALAGLSKSYNEQFF. Looking up the rest from reference TRBV11-2 and TRBJ2-1 gives the full variable domain: EAGVAQSPRYKIIEKRQSVAFWCNPISGHATLYWYQQILGQGPKLLIQFQNNGVVDDSQLPKDRFSAERLKGVDSTLKIQPAKLEDSAVYLCASSALAGLSKSYNEQFFGPGTRLTVL.